This T cell receptor beta chain stems from a study of Ad26.COV2.S vaccination and SARS-CoV-2 variants. Findings and caveats of the study: It was vaccine recipients, not placebo recipients, who had the higher spike-specific TCR breadth. Substantial post-vaccination breadth of spike-specific CD8+ and CD4+ T cell responses was reported.

The sample's treatment: roughly 20 received Ad26.COV2.S at low or high dose, single or two shots; several received placebo; per-sample allocation not given. On day 63 after the first injection, vaccine and placebo recipients gave samples. This clone was seen a single time. The antigen is undetermined. Sequenced by immunoSEQ multiplex PCR; TCRdb stores in-frame clones only, minus some. Of around 340,000 clones in the sample, roughly 90% are singletons; the top ten hold 6.4%. Germline V gene data show CDR1 as MNHEY and CDR2 as SMNVEV (reference sequence). V shed 5 bases, J shed 3 bases, and the junction held 14 bases outside the gene matches. The CDR3 covers 18 residues.

The clonotype was recovered from a person between 18 and 59 years old who received the Ad26.COV2.S COVID-19 vaccine or a placebo. This rearrangement joins TRBV27 to TRBJ1-5, with TRBD1 matching over 9 bases. The starting material was peripheral blood, obtained in a trial of Ad26.COV2.S vaccine versus placebo. CDR3 protein: CASSRILAGQGPNQPQHF. In nucleotides, the CDR3 is TGTGCCAGCAGTAGGATTCTGGCGGGACAGGGACCCAATCAGCCCCAGCATTTT.